This T cell receptor (beta chain) comes out of a study of shared clonotypes between healthy human individuals. Evenly divided among several immunoSEQ plates was the genomic DNA of each subset. In the original processing: Quality scores were absent from the junction-only immunoSEQ sequences, so filtering differed. The data were produced by immunoSEQ multiplex PCR, yet TCRdb's version contains in-frame clones alone and is incomplete. That table supplies the V and J calls and clone size; D and trimming were determined from the DNA. The sample lists fewer than 3 million clones, approximately 90% occurring once. The specimen was naive CD4+ T cells from PBMCs. As to subset: CD45RA+ positively selected. This TCR came from a man younger than 35 in good health. Some clones in this sample may be carry-over from other donors' samples.

The CDR3 region is CASSYYGGTGANVLTF. The CDR3 DNA is TGTGCCAGCAGCTACTATGGGGGAACAGGGGCCAACGTCCTGACTTTC. The rearrangement links TRBV5-8 to TRBJ2-6, with D perhaps being TRBD1 or TRBD2 (5 bases each). V lost 3 bases to trimming and J lost 4 bases, with 14 bases between them. Germline V lookup: CDR1 SGHTS, CDR2 YDEGEE. This CDR3 region has 16 residues.